This T cell receptor beta chain was profiled in a study of neurological immune-mediated disorders. On the study more broadly: There were around 34 multiple sclerosis patients; around 31 were relapsing-remitting and 3 were secondary progressive.

Study-level results: Because no CDR3 amino acid sequences were shared across subjects by expanded clones, private repertoires were suggested in all groups.

TCRdb itself ran the 5' RACE reads through MiXCR, one entry per CDR3 protein. The profile shows under 35,000 distinct CDR3 sequences, approximately 1.5% of them singletons. This clonotype came up many times. The antigen is undetermined. The CDR3 extends over 19 amino acids. Germline V gene sequence: CDR1 DFQATT, CDR2 SNEGSKA (reference sequence). The ends lost 6 bases at V and 10 bases at J; junction bases unmatched: 29. The sample was PBMCs. This TCR was sampled from a woman aged 30 to 39 with multiple sclerosis. The chain uses TRBV20-1 and TRBJ2-1, with 8 nucleotides matching TRBD1. The DNA for the CDR3 is TGCAGTGCCCGTACTCGTTGGGGGACAGGCCCTCGAGATGCCGTCGAGCAGTTCTTC. It yields the protein CSARTRWGTGPRDAVEQFF.